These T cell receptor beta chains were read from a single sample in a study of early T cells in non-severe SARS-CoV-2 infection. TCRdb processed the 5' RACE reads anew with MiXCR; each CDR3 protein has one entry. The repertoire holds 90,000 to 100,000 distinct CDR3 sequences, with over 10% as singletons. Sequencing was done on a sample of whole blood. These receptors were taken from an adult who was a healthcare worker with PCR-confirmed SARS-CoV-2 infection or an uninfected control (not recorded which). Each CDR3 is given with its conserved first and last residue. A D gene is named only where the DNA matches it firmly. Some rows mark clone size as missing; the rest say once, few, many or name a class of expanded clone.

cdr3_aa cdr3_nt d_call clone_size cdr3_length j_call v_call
CASSLSVTNRDGYTF TGTGCCAGCAGTTTGTCTGTAACAAACAGGGATGGCTACACCTTC . many 15 TRBJ1-2 TRBV27
CSASQGRTEAFF TGCAGTGCTAGCCAGGGGAGGACTGAAGCTTTCTTT . many 12 TRBJ1-1 TRBV20-1
CASSLFLQGTLNEQYF TGTGCCAGCAGTTTATTCCTGCAGGGTACCTTGAACGAGCAGTACTTC . . 16 TRBJ2-7 TRBV27
CASSLGGLRNEQFF TGTGCCAGCAGTTTAGGTGGGCTAAGAAATGAGCAGTTCTTC . few 14 TRBJ2-1 TRBV28
CASIFGVLGVTQYF TGTGCCAGCATCTTCGGGGTCTTAGGGGTGACCCAGTACTTC . many 14 TRBJ2-5 TRBV12-3/TRBV12-4
CASSLIGGPGTTLGEQYF TGTGCCAGCAGCTTAATCGGGGGACCGGGGACCACCCTGGGGGAGCAGTACTTC . few 18 TRBJ2-7 TRBV11-2
CASSLALGTSLNTEAFF TGTGCCAGCAGCTTAGCTTTAGGTACAAGCCTGAACACTGAAGCTTTCTTT . few 17 TRBJ1-1 TRBV7-9
CASSPLGDREGYTF TGTGCCAGCAGCCCACTCGGGGACAGGGAGGGCTACACCTTC TRBD1 . 14 TRBJ1-2 TRBV6-5
CASSEGPHREQYF TGTGCCAGCAGTGAAGGGCCGCACAGGGAGCAGTACTTC . few 13 TRBJ2-7 TRBV2
CASSNLRVSGNTIYF TGTGCCAGCAGTAACCTCAGGGTCTCCGGAAACACCATATATTTT . many 15 TRBJ1-3 TRBV11-2
CASSLEAGLDTQYF TGTGCCAGCAGCTTAGAGGCAGGCCTAGATACGCAGTATTTT . . 14 TRBJ2-3 TRBV11-2
CASMGGGGSYNEQFF TGTGCCAGCATGGGGGGCGGGGGTTCCTACAATGAGCAGTTCTTC . many 15 TRBJ2-1 TRBV12-3/TRBV12-4
CASSSGQGRGIQPQHF TGTGCCAGCAGTTCGGGACAGGGTCGGGGTATTCAGCCCCAGCATTTT TRBD1 . 16 TRBJ1-5 TRBV28
CASSSERANVLTF TGTGCCAGCAGCTCCGAGAGGGCCAACGTCCTGACTTTC . . 13 TRBJ2-6 TRBV5-4
CASRDQGNTEAFF TGCGCCAGCAGAGACCAGGGTAACACTGAAGCTTTCTTT . few 13 TRBJ1-1 TRBV5-1
CASRRDRGLYEQYF TGTGCCAGCAGGAGAGACAGGGGGCTGTACGAGCAGTACTTC TRBD1 many 14 TRBJ2-7 TRBV6-5
CASSLGGGSGTDTQYF TGTGCCAGCAGCTTAGGCGGGGGGAGTGGCACAGATACGCAGTATTTT TRBD2 many 16 TRBJ2-3 TRBV7-2
CASSLSLAGDTQYF TGCGCCAGCAGCTTGTCGCTAGCGGGGGATACGCAGTATTTT TRBD2 . 14 TRBJ2-3 TRBV5-1
CASSGEGSGTDTQYF TGTGCCAGCAGTGGGGAGGGATCGGGCACAGATACGCAGTATTTT TRBD2 . 15 TRBJ2-3 TRBV2
CASSQDRLDRVDTEAFF TGCGCCAGCAGCCAAGATCGGTTGGATCGGGTGGACACTGAAGCTTTCTTT . . 17 TRBJ1-1 TRBV4-3